Listed below are T cell receptor beta chains from one sample, sequenced in a study of T cells after yellow fever vaccination. In TCRdb, the 5' RACE reads were re-called with MiXCR into one record per CDR3 protein. The table records about 69,000 distinct CDR3 sequences, 5.9% of them present only once. The input for sequencing was CD4+ T cells sorted from PBMCs, taken about 2 weeks after the first yellow fever vaccination. Source of these receptors: a man younger than 30 who received the YFV17D yellow fever vaccine. Both conserved end residues are part of each CDR3. D genes are given only for firm matches. Clone size appears in some rows only: once, few, many, or a class for an expanded clone.

many TRBD1 TRBJ2-7 TRBV18 CASSPPGTGVLYEQYF TGTGCCAGCTCACCACCGGGTACAGGGGTCCTCTACGAGCAGTACTTC
many NA TRBJ2-3 TRBV20-1 CSAREWATDTQYF TGCAGTGCTAGAGAATGGGCTACAGATACGCAGTATTTT
many TRBD2 TRBJ2-5 TRBV5-4 CASSLAGTTGYQYF TGTGCCAGCAGCTTGGCCGGGACTACCGGATACCAGTACTTC
many TRBD1 TRBJ2-3 TRBV7-2 CASSRKLGQGLDTQYF TGTGCCAGCAGCCGCAAGCTGGGACAGGGTTTGGATACGCAGTATTTT
many TRBD1 TRBJ2-5 TRBV5-1 CASSLTGTGGETQYF TGCGCCAGCAGCTTGACCGGGACAGGGGGAGAGACCCAGTACTTC
many TRBD2 TRBJ2-7 TRBV10-3 CAISSSSGGTYEQYF TGTGCCATCAGTTCCTCTAGCGGGGGTACTTACGAGCAGTACTTC
many NA TRBJ2-1 TRBV28 CASSTGTPFYYEQFF TGTGCCAGCAGTACCGGGACACCCTTTTACTACGAGCAGTTCTTC
many TRBD1 TRBJ2-1 TRBV3-1 CASSDGTGPYNEQFF TGTGCCAGCAGCGACGGGACAGGGCCTTACAATGAGCAGTTCTTC
many NA TRBJ1-6 TRBV2 CASSERQDNYNSPLHF TGTGCCAGCAGTGAAAGACAGGACAATTATAATTCACCCCTCCACTTT
few TRBD1 TRBJ1-3 TRBV20-1 CSARDIGQGTGNTIYF TGCAGTGCTAGAGATATCGGACAGGGGACTGGAAACACCATATATTTT
many TRBD2 TRBJ2-1 TRBV12-3/TRBV12-4 CASSNNRGGGSYEQFF TGTGCCAGCAGTAACAACCGGGGGGGCGGGTCTTATGAGCAGTTCTTC
many NA TRBJ2-5 TRBV4-3 CASSQRTLETQYF TGCGCCAGCAGCCAGCGGACTTTGGAGACCCAGTACTTC
many NA TRBJ1-2 TRBV15 CATSRAGTPGNGYTF TGTGCCACCAGCAGAGCCGGGACCCCCGGGAATGGCTACACCTTC
few NA TRBJ2-4 TRBV20-1 CCATDPSSTAKNIQYF TGCTGTGCTACCGACCCCTCTTCCACGGCCAAAAACATTCAGTACTTC
many NA TRBJ2-5 TRBV20-1 CSASLARQETQYF TGCAGTGCTAGCTTAGCGAGACAAGAGACCCAGTACTTC
many TRBD1 TRBJ1-2 TRBV5-1 CASSLQGTLDYGYTF TGCGCCAGCAGCTTACAGGGGACCCTCGACTATGGCTACACCTTC
many NA TRBJ2-3 TRBV3-1 CASSQGAGPSATQYF TGTGCCAGCAGCCAAGGGGCAGGGCCGTCGGCAACGCAGTATTTT
many TRBD2 TRBJ2-3 TRBV7-2 CASSFGTSGGGADTQYF TGTGCCAGCAGCTTTGGGACTAGCGGGGGGGGGGCAGATACGCAGTATTTT
many TRBD2 TRBJ2-3 TRBV5-5 CASSSWTSGIPSTDTQYF TGTGCCAGCAGCAGCTGGACTAGCGGGATCCCGAGCACAGATACGCAGTATTTT
medium-sized NA TRBJ2-5 TRBV5-1 CASSLQETQYF TGTGCCAGCTCACTACAAGAGACCCAGTACTTC
many NA TRBJ2-1 TRBV15 CATSRALAVNEQFF TGTGCCACCAGCAGAGCCCTAGCCGTCAATGAGCAGTTCTTC
many NA TRBJ2-7 TRBV5-1 CASSPGTAISYEQYF TGCGCCAGCAGCCCCGGGACTGCAATCTCCTACGAGCAGTACTTC
many TRBD2 TRBJ2-1 TRBV12-3/TRBV12-4 CASSRTSRAAGQFF TGTGCCAGCAGTCGGACTAGCCGAGCTGCGGGGCAGTTCTTC
many NA TRBJ2-1 TRBV5-8 CASSFSRLTSSYNEQFF TGTGCCAGCAGCTTTAGTAGATTGACTAGCTCCTACAATGAGCAGTTCTTC
many NA TRBJ1-1 TRBV6-2/TRBV6-3 CASSYSSWRNTEAFF TGTGCCAGCAGTTACTCATCCTGGCGGAACACTGAAGCTTTCTTT
many TRBD1 TRBJ2-2 TRBV23-1 CASRGQGGNTGELFF TGCGCCAGCCGAGGACAGGGCGGGAACACCGGGGAGCTGTTTTTT
many NA TRBJ1-5 TRBV2 CASNREGNQPQHF TGTGCCAGCAATCGAGAGGGGAATCAGCCCCAGCATTTT
many NA TRBJ1-1 TRBV5-4 CASSFKSGGDTEAFF TGTGCCAGCAGCTTCAAATCGGGGGGGGACACTGAAGCTTTCTTT
NA NA TRBJ1-2 TRBV6-5 CASSRGADYGYTF TGTGCCAGCAGTCGTGGGGCAGACTATGGCTACACCTTC
many TRBD1 TRBJ1-2 TRBV20-1 CSAPSADRVAYGYTF TGCAGTGCTCCTAGCGCGGACAGGGTGGCCTATGGCTACACCTTC
few NA TRBJ1-2 TRBV20-1 CCARTPDAIIINYGYTF TGCTGTGCTAGAACGCCGGACGCTATAATAATTAACTATGGCTACACCTTC
many TRBD1 TRBJ2-5 TRBV5-4 CASSLQGAAETQYF TGTGCCAGTAGCTTACAGGGGGCCGCGGAGACCCAGTACTTC
many NA TRBJ2-1 TRBV20-1 CSARVRVGGNEQFF TGCAGTGCTAGAGTGAGGGTAGGGGGGAATGAGCAGTTCTTC
many TRBD2 TRBJ2-4 TRBV6-5 CASSGLDNIQYF TGTGCCAGCAGTGGACTAGATAACATTCAGTACTTC
many NA TRBJ2-3 TRBV5-1 CASTRGSTTDTQYF TGCGCCAGCACCCGCGGCTCGACCACAGATACGCAGTATTTT
many NA TRBJ2-1 TRBV5-1 CASSVTGHIRSEQFF TGCGCCAGCAGCGTGACGGGACACATAAGGAGTGAGCAGTTCTTC